These 20 T cell receptor beta chains came from one sample sequenced in a study of blood T cell repertoires in COVID-19. Assay: immunoSEQ multiplex PCR; the TCRdb copy retains only in-frame clones and omits some. The sample yields 150,000 to 180,000 clones, approximately 81% seen once. Sequenced material: peripheral blood. These receptors came from an older woman with COVID-19, enrolled during active disease.

J is TRBJ1-1 and V is TRBV29-1, with D maybe TRBD1 (6 bases). With 4 bases removed from V and 4 bases from J, the gap between germline ends came to 13 bases. The CDR3 is 13 residues long. Germline V lookup: CDR1 SQVTM, CDR2 ANQGSEA. The CDR3 nucleotides read TGCAGCGTTGGGCCAAGGGGGGGCACTGAAGCTTTCTTT. Translation gives CSVGPRGGTEAFF.

The chain recombines TRBV24-1 with TRBJ2-1, with 7 bases that match TRBD1. Germline V gene lookup returns CDR1 KGHDR and CDR2 SFDVKD. Losses at the gene ends were 2 bases for V and 4 bases for J; bases not matched to a gene: 7. This CDR3 has 16 residues. The CDR3 DNA follows: TGTGCCACCAGTGATTCGGCCAGGGGGTCGTACAATGAGCAGTTCTTC. Translated: CATSDSARGSYNEQFF.

This clone appeared once. The V and J genes are TRBV5-1 and TRBJ1-2; maybe TRBD1 (5 bases). The germline V and J ends were trimmed by 4 bases and 0 bases, with 7 bases remaining between them. CDR3 length equals 13 residues. CDR1 is SGHRS and CDR2 is YFSETQ in the germline V gene. CDR3 coding DNA: TGCGCCAGCAGCGAAGGGGCTAACTATGGCTACACCTTC. Translated, it gives CASSEGANYGYTF.

The gene calls are TRBV6-2 or TRBV6-3 and TRBJ1-2, with D hard to call. Trimming cost V 4 bases and J 2 bases, with 14 bases left between them. This CDR3 contains 15 residues. The germline V gene encodes CDR1 MNHEY and CDR2 SVGEGT. CDR3: CASSSPNRLNYGYTF. DNA of the CDR3: TGTGCCAGCAGTTCCCCCAACAGACTAAACTATGGCTACACCTTC.

J is TRBJ2-2 and V is TRBV27, with a possible D match to TRBD2 (5 bases). The CDR3 runs to 15 residues. V was trimmed by 10 bases and J by 4 bases, leaving 19 bases between them. The germline CDR1 and CDR2 sequences are MNHEY and SMNVEV (reference sequence). The CDR3 protein is CATSLGYRGTGELFF. CDR3 coding DNA: TGTGCCACCTCACTAGGATACCGAGGCACCGGGGAGCTGTTTTTT.

The chain combines TRBV18 with TRBJ1-2; the match to TRBD1 covers 7 bases. From germline, CDR1 is KGHSH and CDR2 LQKENI. V shed 1 base and J 2 bases; nucleotides not matched to a gene: 1. There are 14 residues in the CDR3. CDR3 sequence (DNA): TGTGCCAGCTCACCACAGGACAGGAACTATGGCTACACCTTC. Translating gives CASSPQDRNYGYTF.

The rearrangement links TRBV9 to TRBJ1-5; 7 bases are a match to TRBD1. Germline-derived CDR1 and CDR2 are SGDLS and YYNGEE. J was trimmed by 5 bases and V by 0 bases; bases with no gene match: 2. This CDR3 contains 14 residues. CDR3 sequence: CASSVGDRHQPQHF. CDR3 coding DNA: TGTGCCAGCAGCGTAGGGGACAGACATCAGCCCCAGCATTTT. The full variable domain, its missing parts supplied by reference TRBV9 and TRBJ1-5, is DSGVTQTPKHLITATGQRVTLRCSPRSGDLSVYWYQQSLDQGLQFLIQYYNGEERAKGNILERFSAQQFPDLHSELNLSSLELGDSALYFCASSVGDRHQPQHFGDGTRLSIL.

This clone was seen a single time. This chain links TRBV6-5 with TRBJ1-2, with 11 bases aligning to TRBD1. Losses at the gene ends were 10 bases for V and 6 bases for J; bases not matched to a gene: 7. The germline V gene encodes CDR1 MNHEY and CDR2 SVGAGI. This CDR3 contains 13 residues. In DNA form, the CDR3 reads TGTGCCACCGGACAGGGGGCCGGAGATGGCTACACCTTC. Amino acids: CATGQGAGDGYTF.

The rearrangement uses TRBV27 and TRBJ2-3; D remains unclear. This CDR3 has 12 amino acids. The germline V gene has CDR1 MNHEY and CDR2 SMNVEV (reference sequence). Trimming cost V 5 bases and J 2 bases, with 5 bases left between them. The CDR3 nucleotides read TGTGCCAGCAGTCCCTCCACAGATACGCAGTATTTT. This encodes CASSPSTDTQYF.

The J gene is TRBJ1-2, the V gene TRBV2; 8 bases align to TRBD1. The CDR3 runs 14 residues. J was trimmed by 6 bases and V by 3 bases; bases with no gene match: 6. Germline values: CDR1 SNHLY, CDR2 FYNNEI. CDR3 amino acids: CASSDLAGGDGYTF. The CDR3 region has the DNA TGTGCCAGCAGTGATTTGGCAGGGGGCGATGGCTACACCTTC.

This chain links TRBV6-5 with TRBJ2-7, with D possibly matching TRBD2 (5 bases). The V and J ends lost 10 bases and 6 bases respectively, with 19 bases between them. CDR1 is MNHEY, CDR2 SVGAGI, per germline. The CDR3 length is 13 residues. The CDR3 loop is CATTEGTAGEQYV. The CDR3 DNA follows: TGTGCCACCACCGAGGGTACTGCGGGCGAGCAGTACGTC.

This clone occurred once. This chain links TRBV19 with TRBJ1-3; D uncertain. The germline V gene has CDR1 LNHDA and CDR2 SQIVND (reference sequence). The CDR3 spans 14 residues. Trimming took off 7 bases at V and 2 bases at J, with 12 bases between the two ends. The DNA for the CDR3 is TGTGCCAGTAACATGGGAGGAGCTGGAAACACCATATATTTT. Translated: CASNMGGAGNTIYF.

This clone came up once. The same CDR3 also results from other DNA sequences found in this sample. This chain connects TRBV3-1 (or the pseudogene TRBV3-2) to TRBJ1-2; D gene uncertain. V was clipped by 4 bases and J by 2 bases, with 8 bases between them. This CDR3 region has 13 residues. Germline V CDR1 and CDR2: LGHDT, YNNKEL (reference sequence). CDR3 in amino acids: CASSPTENYGYTF. In nucleotides, the CDR3 is TGTGCCAGCAGCCCTACAGAGAACTATGGCTACACCTTC.

The chain links TRBV25-1 to TRBJ2-1; perhaps TRBD1 as D (5 bases). Between the trimmed V and J ends, which lost 6 bases and 6 bases, there was a span of 9 bases. CDR3 length equals 12 residues. Looked up from germline, CDR1 is MGHDK and CDR2 is SYGVNS. CDR3 loop: CASRGHINEQFF. CDR3 nucleotide sequence: TGTGCCAGCAGGGGGCACATCAATGAGCAGTTCTTC.

The chain couples TRBV6-6 to TRBJ1-4, with 9 bases fitting TRBD1. The CDR3 has 15 amino acids. V lost 5 bases and J lost 7; bases outside the gene matches: 8. Germline CDR1 is MNHNY and CDR2 is SVGAGI (reference sequence). The CDR3: CASSNTGGLGEKLFF. CDR3 coding DNA: TGTGCCAGCAGTAACACAGGGGGCTTGGGTGAAAAACTGTTTTTT.

The V and J genes are TRBV5-4 and TRBJ2-3, with 12 bases matching TRBD1. After removal of 4 bases from V and 14 bases from J, the junction contained 14 bases not matched to a gene. The CDR3 has 15 amino acids. Germline lookup yields CDR1 SGHNT and CDR2 YYREEE (reference sequence). As DNA, the CDR3 is TGTGCCAGCAGCCTACCCGGGACAGGGGGCTCAAGCCGGTATTTT. The encoded protein is CASSLPGTGGSSRYF.

This clone came up once. This chain links TRBV27 with TRBJ2-5; D possibly corresponds to TRBD1 (5 bases). V shed 2 bases and J shed 1 base, with 17 bases lying between them. The CDR3 is made up of 17 amino acids. Germline-derived CDR1 and CDR2 are MNHEY and SMNVEV (reference sequence). CDR3 DNA: TGTGCCAGCAGTTTACATGCCCTGACAGCACGCCAAGAGACCCAGTACTTC. As protein: CASSLHALTARQETQYF.

The J gene is TRBJ1-2, the V gene TRBV5-6; D is undetermined. CDR1 and CDR2 from the germline V gene are SGHDT and YYEEEE. The V and J ends lost 0 bases and 8 bases respectively, with 11 bases between them. The CDR3 has 13 residues. As DNA, the CDR3 is TGTGCCAGCAGCTTGGGAGTTGGCAGGGGCTACACCTTC. It yields the protein CASSLGVGRGYTF. The full variable domain, rest sourced from reference TRBV5-6 and TRBJ1-2, is DAGVTQSPTHLIKTRGQQVTLRCSPKSGHDTVSWYQQALGQGPQFIFQYYEEEERQRGNFPDRFSGHQFPNYSSELNVNALLLGDSALYLCASSLGVGRGYTFGSGTRLTVV.

V is TRBV6-5 and J is TRBJ2-2; 7 bases align to TRBD1. Trimming at V came to 5 bases and at J to 6 bases, leaving 6 bases not matched to a gene. Looked up from germline, CDR1 is MNHEY and CDR2 is SVGAGI. This CDR3 contains 14 residues. The CDR3 is CASSRQGKPGELFF. In nucleotides, the CDR3 is TGTGCCAGCAGTCGACAGGGTAAACCCGGGGAGCTGTTTTTT.

The CDR3 spells CASSLRAGGSYNSPLHF. The DNA for the CDR3 is TGTGCCAGCAGTCTTAGGGCAGGGGGCTCCTATAATTCACCCCTCCACTTT. The V and J genes are TRBV27 and TRBJ1-6, with 7 bases matching TRBD1. Germline values: CDR1 MNHEY, CDR2 SMNVEV (reference sequence). The CDR3 is made up of 17 amino acids. The V gene end was trimmed by 5 bases and the J gene end by 0 bases; junction bases not matched to a gene: 7.